This T cell receptor beta chain comes out of a study of CD8 T cells in Susac syndrome. The J segment lost 4 bases and the V segment lost 5 bases, leaving 8 bases of the junction unmatched. Per germline, CDR1 MDHEN and CDR2 SYDVKM. This CDR3 contains 17 residues. TCR beta from blood CD8+ and CD4+ T cells was sequenced. As controls, healthy donors matched for age and sex were used. Isolation of CD8+ and CD4+ T cells was performed negatively, whereas enrichment of TEMRA cells was done by FACS. RNA in amounts of roughly 0.5 to 1 ug was reverse transcribed with random hexamers. TCRdb reanalysed the immunoSEQ multiplex PCR reads using MiXCR and keeps one entry per CDR3 protein. The sample records 110,000 to 150,000 distinct CDR3 sequences, 94% being singletons.

Sample: CD8+ T cells from PBMCs. The clonotype comes from a human donor in good health. The rearrangement joins TRBV28 to TRBJ2-3, with 14 bases that match TRBD2. CDR3 coding DNA: TGTGCCAGCAGTCCCAACCGACTAGCGGGAGGGGCAGATACGCAGTATTTT. Translating gives CASSPNRLAGGADTQYF.